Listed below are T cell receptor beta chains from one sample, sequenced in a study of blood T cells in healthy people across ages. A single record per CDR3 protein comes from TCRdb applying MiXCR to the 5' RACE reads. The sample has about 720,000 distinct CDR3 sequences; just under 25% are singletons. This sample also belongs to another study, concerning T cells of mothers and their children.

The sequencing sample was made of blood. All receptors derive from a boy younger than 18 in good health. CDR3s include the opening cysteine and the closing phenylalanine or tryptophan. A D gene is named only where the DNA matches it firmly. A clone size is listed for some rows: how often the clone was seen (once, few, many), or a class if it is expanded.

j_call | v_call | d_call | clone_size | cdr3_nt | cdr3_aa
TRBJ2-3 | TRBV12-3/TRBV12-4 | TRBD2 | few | TGTGCCAGCAGTTTAAGAACAGCGGGGCCGGCAGATACGCAGTATTTT | CASSLRTAGPADTQYF
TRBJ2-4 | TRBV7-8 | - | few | TGTGCCAGCAGCTTAGCGGTTAGCCTAGAGAACATTCAGTACTTC | CASSLAVSLENIQYF
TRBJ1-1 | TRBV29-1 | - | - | TGCAGCGTTGGGACTGAAGCTTTCTTT | CSVGTEAFF
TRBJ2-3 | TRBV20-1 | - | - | TGCAGTGCTAGAGTCAGGCGGAGCCAGACAGATACGCAGTATTTT | CSARVRRSQTDTQYF
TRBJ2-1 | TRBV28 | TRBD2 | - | TGTGCCAGCACCCTCTCGGTGACTAGCGGTCCTACCGGGTACAATGAGCAGTTCTTC | CASTLSVTSGPTGYNEQFF
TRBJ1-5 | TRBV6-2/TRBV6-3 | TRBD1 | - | TGTGCCAGCAGTGAGGGACAGGGCCCCAATCAGCCCCAGCATTTT | CASSEGQGPNQPQHF
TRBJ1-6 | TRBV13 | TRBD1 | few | TGTGCCAGCAGCGGACAGGGGACCTCTCGGCTCCTCCACTTT | CASSGQGTSRLLHF
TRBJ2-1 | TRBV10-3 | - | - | TGTGCCATCAGTGTTATCGCAGGGTACAATGAGCAGTTCTTC | CAISVIAGYNEQFF
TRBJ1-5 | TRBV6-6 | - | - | TGTGCCAGCAGTTACTCCTTGGGGACCCAGCCCCAGCATTTT | CASSYSLGTQPQHF
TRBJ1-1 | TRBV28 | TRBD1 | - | TGTGCCAGCAGCTCTCAGGCAGGGGGCGCGGCTGAAGCTTTCTTT | CASSSQAGGAAEAFF
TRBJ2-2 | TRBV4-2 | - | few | TGTGCCAGCAGCCAAGAAGGGCTTTACACCGGGGAGCTGTTTTTT | CASSQEGLYTGELFF
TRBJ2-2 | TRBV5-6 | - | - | TGTGCCAGCAACTTGGGACGGGGCAGCACCGGGGAGCTGTTTTTT | CASNLGRGSTGELFF
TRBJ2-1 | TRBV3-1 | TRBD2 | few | TGTGCCAGCAGCCAAGAGACTAGCGGGAGGGCCAACTACAATGAGCAGTTCTTC | CASSQETSGRANYNEQFF
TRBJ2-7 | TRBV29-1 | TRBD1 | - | TGCAGCGTCGAGACAGGGGGCGCTTTGAACGAGCAGTACTTC | CSVETGGALNEQYF
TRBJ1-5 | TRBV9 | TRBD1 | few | TGTGCCAGCAGCCCGGGACAGGGAATCAAAGATCAGCCCCAGCATTTT | CASSPGQGIKDQPQHF
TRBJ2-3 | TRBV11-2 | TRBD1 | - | TGTGCCAGCAGCCAATGGACAGGTAGCACAGATACGCAGTATTTT | CASSQWTGSTDTQYF
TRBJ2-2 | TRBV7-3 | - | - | TGTGCCAGCAGCTTAGCAGCAGGGAATAGGTGGACCGGGGAGCTGTTTTTT | CASSLAAGNRWTGELFF
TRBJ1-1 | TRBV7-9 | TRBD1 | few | TGTGCCAGCAGCTTTAGGGGACAGGGGAACACTGAAGCTTTCTTT | CASSFRGQGNTEAFF
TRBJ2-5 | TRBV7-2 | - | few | TGTGCCAGCAGCTCTCTCTTCGAGACCCAGTACTTC | CASSSLFETQYF
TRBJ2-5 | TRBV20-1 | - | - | TGCAGTGCTAGAGGTCAGGGGGGAGAGACCCAGTACTTC | CSARGQGGETQYF
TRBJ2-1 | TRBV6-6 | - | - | TGTGCCAGCAGTTACTCGGGGACACGCAAGTACTTC | CASSYSGTRKYF
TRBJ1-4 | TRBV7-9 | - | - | TGTGCCAGCAGCCAGGACGGAATACTTGAAAAACTGTTTTTT | CASSQDGILEKLFF
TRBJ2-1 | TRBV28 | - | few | TGTGCCAGCAGTTTGTTCAGGGCCAATGAGCAGTTCTTC | CASSLFRANEQFF
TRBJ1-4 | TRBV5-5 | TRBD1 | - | TGTGCCAGCAGGCGACAGGGGTGGGGTGAAAAACTGTTTTTT | CASRRQGWGEKLFF
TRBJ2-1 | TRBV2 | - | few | TGTGCCAGCATGGCGGGGCCATACAATGAGCAGTTCTTC | CASMAGPYNEQFF
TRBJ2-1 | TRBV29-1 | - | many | TGCAGCGTTGAGGTCTTAGGTGGAGGTGGGCAGTTCTTC | CSVEVLGGGGQFF
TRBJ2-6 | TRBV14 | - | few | TGTGCCAGCAGCCCGCCCACCTCTACGTTTGGGGCCAACGTCCTGACTTTC | CASSPPTSTFGANVLTF
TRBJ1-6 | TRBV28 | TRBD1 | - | TGTGCCAGCAGTTCGACAGGGCCAGGAGGAGGCTCACCCCTCCACTTT | CASSSTGPGGGSPLHF
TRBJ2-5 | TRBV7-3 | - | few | TGTGCCAGCAGCTTAGGGGGCCTTACGGAGACCCAGTACTTC | CASSLGGLTETQYF
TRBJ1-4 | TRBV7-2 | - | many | TGTGCCAGCAGCTCGGGCGAGGGGGAAAAACTGTTTTTT | CASSSGEGEKLFF
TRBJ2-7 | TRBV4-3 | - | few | TGCGCCAGCAGCCAAGCCCAGTCTTACGAGCAGTACTTC | CASSQAQSYEQYF
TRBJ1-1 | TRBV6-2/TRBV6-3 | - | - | TGTGCCAGCATGGGACAACCGAACACTGAAGCTTTCTTT | CASMGQPNTEAFF
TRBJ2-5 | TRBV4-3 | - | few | TGCGCCAGCAGCCAAGATCTTGGTCAAGAGACCCAGTACTTC | CASSQDLGQETQYF
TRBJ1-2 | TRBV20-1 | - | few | TGCAGTGCTAGGGAGACAGTTTATGGCTACACCTTC | CSARETVYGYTF
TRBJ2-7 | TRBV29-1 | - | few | TGCAGCGTTTTAGGGACCTACGAGCAGTACTTC | CSVLGTYEQYF
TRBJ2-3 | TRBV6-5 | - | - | TGTGCCAGCAGTTACACCCTTGGCGGGTTGGGGATCACAGATACGCAGTATTTT | CASSYTLGGLGITDTQYF
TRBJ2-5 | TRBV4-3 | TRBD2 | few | TGCGCCAGCAGCCTTCGTTGGGTAGCGGGGGAAGAGACCCAGTACTTC | CASSLRWVAGEETQYF
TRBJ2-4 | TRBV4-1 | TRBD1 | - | TGCGCCAGCAGCCAGGAAAGGACAGGGTCCAAAAACATTCAGTACTTC | CASSQERTGSKNIQYF
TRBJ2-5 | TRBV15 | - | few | TGTGCCACCAGACCCGGACTGGGAGAGACCCAGTACTTC | CATRPGLGETQYF
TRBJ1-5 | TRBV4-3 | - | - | TGCGCCAGCAGCCAAATCCGGGCCAATCAGCCCCAGCATTTT | CASSQIRANQPQHF
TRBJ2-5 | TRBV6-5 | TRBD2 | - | TGTGCCAGCAGTTACTCGATGGCTAGCGGGGCGAAAGAGACCCAGTACTTC | CASSYSMASGAKETQYF
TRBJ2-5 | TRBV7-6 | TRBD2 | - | TGTGCCAGCAGCGACCCTCGAGCGGGATGGCAAGAGACCCAGTACTTC | CASSDPRAGWQETQYF
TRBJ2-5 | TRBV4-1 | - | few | TGCGCCAGCAGCCAAGAACCTCCCTACGAGCGGTACTTC | CASSQEPPYERYF
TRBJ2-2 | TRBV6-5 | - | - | TGTGCCAGCAGTTACTCAGGGTCAGGGGGGACCGGGGAGCTGTTTTTT | CASSYSGSGGTGELFF
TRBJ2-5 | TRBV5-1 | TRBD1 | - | TGCGCCAGCAGCCCGGGACAGAAGGAATACCAAGAGACCCAGTACTTC | CASSPGQKEYQETQYF
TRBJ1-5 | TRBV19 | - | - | TGTGCCAGTAGTATTGAGGCAGATCTCCCTCGCAATCAGCCCCAGCATTTT | CASSIEADLPRNQPQHF
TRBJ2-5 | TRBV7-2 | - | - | TGTGCCAGCAGCACTTCCAGGGGCGGGGAGACCCAGTACTTC | CASSTSRGGETQYF
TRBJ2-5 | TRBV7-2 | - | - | TGTGCCAGCAGCTTAAGTTGGAGCGAAAGGGTGGGAGAGACCCAGTACTTC | CASSLSWSERVGETQYF
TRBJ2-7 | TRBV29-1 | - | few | TGCAGCGTCCGAGGGACCAACGAGCAGTACTTC | CSVRGTNEQYF
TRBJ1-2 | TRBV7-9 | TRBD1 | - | TGTGCCAGCAGCTTAACGACAGGGATCGGTGGCTACACCTTC | CASSLTTGIGGYTF